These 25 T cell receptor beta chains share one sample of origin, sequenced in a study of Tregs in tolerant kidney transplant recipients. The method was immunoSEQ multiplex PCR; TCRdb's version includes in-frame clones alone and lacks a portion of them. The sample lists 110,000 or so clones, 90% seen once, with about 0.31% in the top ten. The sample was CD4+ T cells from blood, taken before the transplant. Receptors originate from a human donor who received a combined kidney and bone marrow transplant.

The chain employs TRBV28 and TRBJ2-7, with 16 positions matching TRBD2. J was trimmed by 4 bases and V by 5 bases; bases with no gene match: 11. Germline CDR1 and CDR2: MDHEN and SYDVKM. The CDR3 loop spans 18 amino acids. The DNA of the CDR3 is TGTGCCAGCAGTCCCTCGGGACTAGCGGGAGGGATGGGATACGAGCAGTACTTC. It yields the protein CASSPSGLAGGMGYEQYF.

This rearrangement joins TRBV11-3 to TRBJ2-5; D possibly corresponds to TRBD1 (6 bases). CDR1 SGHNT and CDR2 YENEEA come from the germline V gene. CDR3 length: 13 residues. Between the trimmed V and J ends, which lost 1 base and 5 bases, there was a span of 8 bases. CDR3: CASSLAQGETQYF. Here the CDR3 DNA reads TGTGCCAGCAGCTTAGCCCAGGGGGAGACCCAGTACTTC. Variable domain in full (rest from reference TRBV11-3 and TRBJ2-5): EAGVVQSPRYKIIEKKQPVAFWCNPISGHNTLYWYLQNLGQGPELLIRYENEEAVDDSQLPKDRFSAERLKGVDSTLKIQPAELGDSAVYLCASSLAQGETQYFGPGTRLLVL.

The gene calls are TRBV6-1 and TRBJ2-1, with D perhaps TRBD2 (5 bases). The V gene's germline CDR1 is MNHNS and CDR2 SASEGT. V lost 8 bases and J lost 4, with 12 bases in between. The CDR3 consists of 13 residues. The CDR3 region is CASSIERYNEQFF. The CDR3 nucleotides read TGTGCCAGCTCCATAGAGCGGTACAATGAGCAGTTCTTC.

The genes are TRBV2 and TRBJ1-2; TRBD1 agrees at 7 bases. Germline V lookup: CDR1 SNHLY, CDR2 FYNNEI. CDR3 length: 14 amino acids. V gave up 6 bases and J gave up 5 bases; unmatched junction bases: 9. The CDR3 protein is CASSLTGNFYGYTF. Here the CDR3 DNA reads TGTGCCAGCAGCCTGACAGGGAATTTTTATGGCTACACCTTC.

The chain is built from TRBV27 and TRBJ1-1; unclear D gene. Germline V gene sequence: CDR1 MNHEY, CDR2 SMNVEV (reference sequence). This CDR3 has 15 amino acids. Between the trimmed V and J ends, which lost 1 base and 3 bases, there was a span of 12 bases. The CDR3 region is CASSLFGGRDTEAFF. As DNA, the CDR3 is TGTGCCAGCAGTTTATTTGGAGGGCGGGACACTGAAGCTTTCTTT.

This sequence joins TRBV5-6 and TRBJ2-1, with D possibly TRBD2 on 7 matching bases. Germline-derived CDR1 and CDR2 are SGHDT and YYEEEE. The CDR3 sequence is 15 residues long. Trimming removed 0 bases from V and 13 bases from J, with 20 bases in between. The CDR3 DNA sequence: TGTGCCAGCAGCTTGGTAAGGGCGGGGGCCTCTGATCAGTTCTTC. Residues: CASSLVRAGASDQFF.

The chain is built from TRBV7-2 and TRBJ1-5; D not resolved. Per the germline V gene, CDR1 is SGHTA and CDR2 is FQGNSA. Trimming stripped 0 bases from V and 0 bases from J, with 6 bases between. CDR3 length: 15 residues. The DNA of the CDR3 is TGTGCCAGCAGCTTAGCACACAATAGCAATCAGCCCCAGCATTTT. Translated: CASSLAHNSNQPQHF.

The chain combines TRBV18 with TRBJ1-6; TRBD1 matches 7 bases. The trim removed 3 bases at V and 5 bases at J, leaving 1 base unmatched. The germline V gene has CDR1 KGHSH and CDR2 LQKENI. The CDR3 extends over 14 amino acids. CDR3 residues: CASSPTGDNSPLHF. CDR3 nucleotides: TGTGCCAGCTCACCCACAGGGGATAATTCACCCCTCCACTTT. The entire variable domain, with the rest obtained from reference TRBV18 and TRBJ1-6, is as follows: NAGVMQNPRHLVRRRGQEARLRCSPMKGHSHVYWYRQLPEEGLKFMVYLQKENIIDESGMPKERFSAEFPKEGPSILRIQQVVRGDSAAYFCASSPTGDNSPLHFGNGTRLTVT.

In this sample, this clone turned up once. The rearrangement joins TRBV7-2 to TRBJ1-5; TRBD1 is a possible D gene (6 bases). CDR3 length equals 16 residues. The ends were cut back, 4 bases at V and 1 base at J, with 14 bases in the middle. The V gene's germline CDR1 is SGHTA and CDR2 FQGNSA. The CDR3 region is CASSSRGGSSNQPQHF. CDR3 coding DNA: TGTGCCAGCAGCTCCCGGGGGGGCTCGAGCAATCAGCCCCAGCATTTT. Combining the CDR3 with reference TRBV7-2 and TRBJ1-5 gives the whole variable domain GAGVSQSPSNKVTEKGKDVELRCDPISGHTALYWYRQSLGQGLEFLIYFQGNSAPDKSGLPSDRFSAERTGGSVSTLTIQRTQQEDSAVYLCASSSRGGSSNQPQHFGDGTRLSIL.

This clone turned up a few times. CDR3 nucleotide sequence: TGCGCCAGCAAACTAGCGACCGGGGAGCTGTTTTTT. This codes for CASKLATGELFF. The V and J genes are TRBV10-2 and TRBJ2-2, with 7 nucleotides matching TRBD2. Germline CDR1 and CDR2: WSHSY and SAAADI. V shed 7 bases, J shed 5 bases, and the junction held 1 base outside the gene matches. The CDR3 runs to 12 residues.

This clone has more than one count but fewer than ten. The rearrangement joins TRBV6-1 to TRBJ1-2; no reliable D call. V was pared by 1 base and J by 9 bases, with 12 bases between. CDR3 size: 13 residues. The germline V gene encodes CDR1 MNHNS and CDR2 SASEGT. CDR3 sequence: CASSEVWTSSYTF. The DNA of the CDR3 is TGTGCCAGCAGTGAAGTTTGGACTAGTAGCTACACCTTC.

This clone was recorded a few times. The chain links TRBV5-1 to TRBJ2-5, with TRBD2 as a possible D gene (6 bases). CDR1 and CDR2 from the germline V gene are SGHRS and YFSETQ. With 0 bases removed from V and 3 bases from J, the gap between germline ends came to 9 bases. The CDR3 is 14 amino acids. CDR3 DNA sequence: TGCGCCAGCAGCTTGGGGCGGGAAAAAGAGACCCAGTACTTC. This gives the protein CASSLGREKETQYF. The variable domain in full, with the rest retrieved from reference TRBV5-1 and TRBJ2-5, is KAGVTQTPRYLIKTRGQQVTLSCSPISGHRSVSWYQQTPGQGLQFLFEYFSETQRNKGNFPGRFSGRQFSNSRSEMNVSTLELGDSALYLCASSLGREKETQYFGPGTRLLVL.

The CDR3: CASSWTATNEKLFF. The CDR3 coding sequence is TGTGCCAGCAGCTGGACAGCAACTAATGAAAAACTGTTTTTT. This chain links TRBV6-1 with TRBJ1-4, with D perhaps TRBD1 (6 bases). CDR3 size: 14 residues. Trimming stripped 6 bases from V and 0 bases from J, with 8 bases between. Germline lookup yields CDR1 MNHNS and CDR2 SASEGT.

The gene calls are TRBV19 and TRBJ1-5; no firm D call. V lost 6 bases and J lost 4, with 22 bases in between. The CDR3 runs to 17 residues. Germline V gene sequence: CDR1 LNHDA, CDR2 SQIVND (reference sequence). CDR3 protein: CASSPFSIPVSNQPQHF. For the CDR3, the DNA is TGTGCCAGTAGCCCCTTCTCAATTCCAGTGTCGAATCAGCCCCAGCATTTT.

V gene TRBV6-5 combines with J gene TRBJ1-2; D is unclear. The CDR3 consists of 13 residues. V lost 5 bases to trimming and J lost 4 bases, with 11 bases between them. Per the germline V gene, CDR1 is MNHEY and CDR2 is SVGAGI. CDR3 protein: CASSREVSYGYTF. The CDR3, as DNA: TGTGCCAGCAGTAGGGAGGTCAGCTATGGCTACACCTTC.

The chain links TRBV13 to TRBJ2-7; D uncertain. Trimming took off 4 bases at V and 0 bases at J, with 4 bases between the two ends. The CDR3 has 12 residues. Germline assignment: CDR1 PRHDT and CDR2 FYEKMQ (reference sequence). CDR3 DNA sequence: TGTGCCAGCAGCTCGAGCTCCTACGAGCAGTACTTC. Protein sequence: CASSSSSYEQYF.

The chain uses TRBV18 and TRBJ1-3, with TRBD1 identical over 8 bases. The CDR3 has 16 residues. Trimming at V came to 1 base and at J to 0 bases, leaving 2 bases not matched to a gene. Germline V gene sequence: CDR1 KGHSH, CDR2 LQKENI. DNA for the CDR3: TGTGCCAGCTCACCACGACAGGGGAGCTCTGGAAACACCATATATTTT. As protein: CASSPRQGSSGNTIYF.

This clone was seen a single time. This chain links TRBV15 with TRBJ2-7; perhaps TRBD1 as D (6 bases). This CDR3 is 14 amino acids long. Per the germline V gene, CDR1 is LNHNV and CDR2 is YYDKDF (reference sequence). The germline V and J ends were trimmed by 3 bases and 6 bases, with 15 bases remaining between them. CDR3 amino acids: CATSRGASFSEQYF. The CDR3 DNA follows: TGTGCCACCAGCAGGGGGGCTAGTTTCTCCGAGCAGTACTTC.

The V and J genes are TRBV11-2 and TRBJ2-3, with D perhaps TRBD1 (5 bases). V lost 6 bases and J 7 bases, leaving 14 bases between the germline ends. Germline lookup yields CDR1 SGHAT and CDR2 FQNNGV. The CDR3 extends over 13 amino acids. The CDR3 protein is CASSPNPGNTQYF. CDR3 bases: TGTGCCAGCAGTCCTAATCCAGGGAATACGCAGTATTTT.

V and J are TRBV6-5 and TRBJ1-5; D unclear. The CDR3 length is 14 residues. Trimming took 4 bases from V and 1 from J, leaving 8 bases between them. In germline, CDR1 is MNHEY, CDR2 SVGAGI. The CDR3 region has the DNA TGTGCCAGCAGTTTGGCACCCAGCAATCAGCCCCAGCATTTT. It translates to CASSLAPSNQPQHF.

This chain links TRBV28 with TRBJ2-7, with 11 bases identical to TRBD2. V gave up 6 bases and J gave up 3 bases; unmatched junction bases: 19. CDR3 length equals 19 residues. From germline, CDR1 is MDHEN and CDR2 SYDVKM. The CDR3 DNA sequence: TGTGCCAGCAGAACCCCCCCGTGGGCTAGCGGGAGGTCCGGCTACGAGCAGTACTTC. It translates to CASRTPPWASGRSGYEQYF.

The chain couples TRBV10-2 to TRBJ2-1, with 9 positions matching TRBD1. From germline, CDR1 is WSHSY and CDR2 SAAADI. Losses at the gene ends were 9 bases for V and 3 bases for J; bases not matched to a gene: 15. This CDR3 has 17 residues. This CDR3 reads CASALGRDRAIYNEQFF. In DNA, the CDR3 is TGCGCCAGTGCACTTGGAAGGGACAGGGCGATCTACAATGAGCAGTTCTTC.

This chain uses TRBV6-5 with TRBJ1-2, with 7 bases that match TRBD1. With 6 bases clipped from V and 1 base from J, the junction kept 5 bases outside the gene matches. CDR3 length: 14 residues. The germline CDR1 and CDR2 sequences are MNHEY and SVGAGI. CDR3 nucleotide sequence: TGTGCCAGCAGCCCGACAGGGTTTAACTATGGCTACACCTTC. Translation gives CASSPTGFNYGYTF.

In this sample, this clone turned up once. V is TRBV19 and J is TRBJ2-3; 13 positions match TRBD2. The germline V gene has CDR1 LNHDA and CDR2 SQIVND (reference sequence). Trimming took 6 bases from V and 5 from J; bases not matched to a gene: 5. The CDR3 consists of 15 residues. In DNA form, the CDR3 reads TGTGCCAGTAGGTCGGGACTAGCGGGATTAGATACGCAGTATTTT. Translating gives CASRSGLAGLDTQYF.

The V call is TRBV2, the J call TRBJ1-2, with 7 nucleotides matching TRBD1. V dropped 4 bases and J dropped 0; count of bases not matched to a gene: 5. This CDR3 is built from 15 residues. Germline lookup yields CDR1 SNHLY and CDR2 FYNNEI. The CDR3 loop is CASSVSQGANYGYTF. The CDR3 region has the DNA TGTGCCAGCAGTGTTAGCCAGGGGGCTAACTATGGCTACACCTTC.